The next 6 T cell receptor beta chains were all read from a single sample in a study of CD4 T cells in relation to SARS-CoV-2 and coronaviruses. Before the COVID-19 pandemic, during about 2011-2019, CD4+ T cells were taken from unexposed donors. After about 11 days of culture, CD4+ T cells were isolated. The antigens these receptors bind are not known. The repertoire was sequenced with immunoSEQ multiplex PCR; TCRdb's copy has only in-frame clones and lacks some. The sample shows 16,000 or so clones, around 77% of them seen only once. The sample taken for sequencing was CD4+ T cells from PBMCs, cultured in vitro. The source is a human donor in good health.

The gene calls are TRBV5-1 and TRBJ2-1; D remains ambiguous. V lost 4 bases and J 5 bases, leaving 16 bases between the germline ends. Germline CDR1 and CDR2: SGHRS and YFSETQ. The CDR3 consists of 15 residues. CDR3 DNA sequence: TGCGCCAGCAGCCCATTTACCCATAACAACAATGAGCAGTTCTTC. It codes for CASSPFTHNNNEQFF.

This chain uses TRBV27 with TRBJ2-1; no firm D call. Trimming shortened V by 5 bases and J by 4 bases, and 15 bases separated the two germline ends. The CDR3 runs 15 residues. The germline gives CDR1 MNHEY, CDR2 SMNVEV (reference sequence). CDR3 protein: CASSNIESEYNEQFF. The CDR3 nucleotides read TGTGCCAGCAGTAACATAGAGTCCGAATACAATGAGCAGTTCTTC.

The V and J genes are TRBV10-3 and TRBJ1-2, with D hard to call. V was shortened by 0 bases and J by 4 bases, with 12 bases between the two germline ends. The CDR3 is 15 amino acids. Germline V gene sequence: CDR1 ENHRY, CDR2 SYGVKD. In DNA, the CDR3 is TGTGCCATCAGTGAGTCGAAGGAGCTACTCTATGGCTACACCTTC. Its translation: CAISESKELLYGYTF.

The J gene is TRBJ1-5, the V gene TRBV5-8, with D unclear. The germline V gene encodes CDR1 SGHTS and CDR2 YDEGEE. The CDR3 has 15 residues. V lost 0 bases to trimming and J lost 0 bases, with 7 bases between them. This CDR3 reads CASSLGDYSNQPQHF. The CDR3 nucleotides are TGTGCCAGCAGCTTGGGGGATTATAGCAATCAGCCCCAGCATTTT.

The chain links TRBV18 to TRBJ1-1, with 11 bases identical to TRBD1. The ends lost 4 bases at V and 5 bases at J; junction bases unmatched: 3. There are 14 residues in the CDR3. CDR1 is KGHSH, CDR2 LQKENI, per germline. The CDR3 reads CASSLGQGATEAFF. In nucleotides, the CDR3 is TGTGCCAGCTCACTTGGACAGGGGGCAACTGAAGCTTTCTTT.

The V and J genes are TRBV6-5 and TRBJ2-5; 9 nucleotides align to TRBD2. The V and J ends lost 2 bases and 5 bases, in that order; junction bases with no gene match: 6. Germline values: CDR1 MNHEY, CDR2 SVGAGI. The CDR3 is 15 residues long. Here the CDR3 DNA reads TGTGCCAGCAGTTACATGGCGGGAGGGCCGGAGACCCAGTACTTC. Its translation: CASSYMAGGPETQYF.